The 28 T cell receptor beta chains below were found in one sample sequenced in a study of T-cell reconstitution after alpha-beta-depleted transplantation in children. As it was prepared, the TCRbeta library received unique molecular identifiers. MiXCR was run by TCRdb on the PCR reads, yielding one entry per CDR3 protein. The sample includes about 830,000 distinct CDR3 sequences, about 15% of them seen just once. The starting material was PBMCs, mostly from graft donor cells, obtained 360 days after TCRalphabeta/CD19-depleted stem cell transplant. All receptors derive from a male patient younger than 18 who had a stem cell transplant for acute lymphoblastic leukemia, so the T cells may come from the graft donor.

This clonotype appeared many times. The V call is TRBV12-3 or TRBV12-4, the J call TRBJ2-5, with 12 bases lining up with TRBD2. The V and J ends lost 4 bases and 5 bases, in that order; junction bases with no gene match: 2. This CDR3 spans 14 amino acids. Here the CDR3 DNA reads TGTGCCAGCAGTTCTAGCGGGAGGGGGGAGACCCAGTACTTC. Its protein is CASSSSGRGETQYF.

This clonotype occurred a few times. The chain links TRBV28 to TRBJ2-1, with TRBD1 identical over 8 bases. This CDR3 region has 16 residues. V gave up 7 bases and J gave up 9 bases; unmatched junction bases: 17. The germline CDR1 and CDR2 sequences are MDHEN and SYDVKM. The CDR3 DNA reads TGTGCCAGCAAGAGGCAGGGGGCAGGGGGAGCGGGTGAGCAGTTCTTC. It yields the protein CASKRQGAGGAGEQFF. Using reference TRBV28 and TRBJ2-1 for the parts outside the CDR3, the full variable domain is DVKVTQSSRYLVKRTGEKVFLECVQDMDHENMFWYRQDPGLGLRLIYFSYDVKMKEKGDIPEGYSVSREKKERFSLILESASTNQTSMYLCASKRQGAGGAGEQFFGPGTRLTVL.

This clonotype was seen just once. CDR3 amino acids: CASSVGTSHYNEQFF. The DNA of the CDR3 is TGTGCCAGCAGCGTCGGGACTAGCCATTACAATGAGCAGTTCTTC. V is TRBV13 and J is TRBJ2-1; 9 bases match TRBD2. CDR1 PRHDT and CDR2 FYEKMQ come from the germline V gene (reference sequence). The CDR3 totals 15 residues. Trimming removed 5 bases from V and 4 bases from J; junction bases left unmatched: 6.

This clonotype came up a few times. This chain joins TRBV3-1 and TRBJ2-3, with TRBD2 matching over 8 bases. The length of the CDR3 is 16 residues. J lost 6 bases, V lost 1 base, and 9 bases had no gene match. Germline CDR1 LGHDT, CDR2 YNNKEL (reference sequence). The CDR3 DNA is TGTGCCAGCAGCCAAGCAGGGGCCAGCGGGAGCGATACGCAGTATTTT. This sequence encodes CASSQAGASGSDTQYF.

The chain is built from TRBV5-1 and TRBJ2-7; D gene uncertain. This CDR3 is built from 15 residues. CDR1 SGHRS and CDR2 YFSETQ come from the germline V gene. V lost 0 bases and J lost 1, with 11 bases in between. Here the CDR3 reads CASSLEGIPSYEQYF. The CDR3 coding sequence is TGCGCCAGCAGCTTGGAGGGTATTCCTTCCTACGAGCAGTACTTC.

This clonotype turned up a few times. This sequence joins TRBV20-1 and TRBJ2-3; 8 positions match TRBD2. The CDR3 spans 14 residues. V lost 0 bases and J lost 6; bases outside the gene matches: 5. Looked up from germline, CDR1 is DFQATT and CDR2 is SNEGSKA (reference sequence). The DNA of the CDR3 is TGCAGTGCTAGAGAGAGCGGGAGAGGGGATACGCAGTATTTT. Translating gives CSARESGRGDTQYF.

This clonotype was seen at least ten times. This chain links TRBV12-3 or TRBV12-4 with TRBJ2-1; TRBD2 aligns across 7 bases. This CDR3 has 14 amino acids. The trim removed 5 bases at V and 3 bases at J, leaving 4 bases unmatched. The DNA for the CDR3 is TGTGCCAGCAGTAGGGCTAGCGGCTACAATGAGCAGTTCTTC. Translating gives CASSRASGYNEQFF.

This clonotype has more than one count but fewer than ten. The rearrangement links TRBV6-2 or TRBV6-3 to TRBJ2-1; D not certain. Trimming shortened V by 2 bases and J by 6 bases, and 8 bases separated the two germline ends. This CDR3 contains 13 residues. Germline values: CDR1 MNHEY, CDR2 SVGEGT. Here the CDR3 DNA reads TGTGCCAGCAGTTACATGAGTCCCAATGAGCAGTTCTTC. It is translated as CASSYMSPNEQFF.

In this sample, this clonotype turned up a few times. The rearrangement uses TRBV6-1 and TRBJ2-1, with 8 bases identical to TRBD1. V was clipped by 4 bases and J by 1 base; unmatched bases: 3. CDR3 size: 15 residues. Germline lookup yields CDR1 MNHNS and CDR2 SASEGT. CDR3 bases: TGTGCCAGCAGTGGGACAGGGTGGTCCTACAATGAGCAGTTCTTC. The encoded protein is CASSGTGWSYNEQFF.

A few counts support this clonotype. The V call is TRBV7-9, the J call TRBJ2-1, with no clear D. V was trimmed by 6 bases and J by 7 bases, leaving 10 bases between them. This CDR3 comprises 12 residues. Per the germline V gene, CDR1 is SEHNR and CDR2 is FQNEAQ (reference sequence). The CDR3 sequence: CASREGANEQFF. DNA of the CDR3: TGTGCCAGCAGGGAAGGAGCGAATGAGCAGTTCTTC.

This chain links TRBV10-3 with TRBJ2-2; D unclear. Germline V gives CDR1 ENHRY, CDR2 SYGVKD. This CDR3 region has 13 residues. The V gene lost 2 bases and the J gene lost 4 bases, with 5 bases spanning the gap. DNA of the CDR3: TGTGCCATCAGTGAGATCGGCACCGGGGAGCTGTTTTTT. Translating it yields CAISEIGTGELFF.

Only a few counts were recorded for this clonotype. The V gene is TRBV11-2, the J gene TRBJ2-7; tentatively, D is TRBD1 or TRBD2 (6 bases each). Trimming took off 1 base at V and 3 bases at J, with 19 bases between the two ends. Germline V lookup: CDR1 SGHAT, CDR2 FQNNGV. The CDR3 has 17 residues. The CDR3 nucleotides read TGTGCCAGCAGCTTAGCTAACCTCGCGGGACAAAACTACGAGCAGTACTTC. Translated: CASSLANLAGQNYEQYF.

CDR3: CAWSKLAAGFEKLFF. DNA of the CDR3: TGTGCCTGGAGTAAGCTTGCAGCGGGCTTCGAAAAACTGTTTTTT. V is TRBV30 and J is TRBJ1-4; no clear D. V was shortened by 2 bases and J by 8 bases, with 18 bases between the two germline ends. Germline assignment: CDR1 GTSNPN and CDR2 SVGIG (reference sequence). The CDR3 loop spans 15 amino acids.

This clonotype was observed a handful of times. The chain carries TRBV11-3 and TRBJ2-1; D may correspond to TRBD1 or TRBD2 (6 bases each). The germline V gene has CDR1 SGHNT and CDR2 YENEEA. The CDR3 covers 13 residues. The V end lost 4 bases, the J end lost 8 bases, and 12 bases lay between the germline ends. The CDR3, as DNA: TGTGCCAGCAGCTCGTGGGGGGCGGATGAGCAGTTCTTC. Translating gives CASSSWGADEQFF. The full variable domain, its missing parts supplied by reference TRBV11-3 and TRBJ2-1, is EAGVVQSPRYKIIEKKQPVAFWCNPISGHNTLYWYLQNLGQGPELLIRYENEEAVDDSQLPKDRFSAERLKGVDSTLKIQPAELGDSAVYLCASSSWGADEQFFGPGTRLTVL.

The CDR3 DNA reads TGCGCCAGCAGCTTTACAGGGGTCACAGATACGCAGTATTTT. Translating gives CASSFTGVTDTQYF. The gene calls are TRBV5-1 and TRBJ2-3; the match to TRBD1 covers 7 bases. J gave up 2 bases and V 2 bases, and 2 bases lay outside the gene matches. Germline CDR1 SGHRS, CDR2 YFSETQ. The CDR3 is 14 residues long.

This clonotype was seen a few times. The chain recombines TRBV25-1 with TRBJ2-7; D is perhaps TRBD2 (6 bases). CDR1 is MGHDK and CDR2 is SYGVNS in the germline V gene. With 2 bases removed from V and 7 bases from J, the gap between germline ends came to 18 bases. CDR3 length: 15 amino acids. CDR3 loop: CASSEGRRAKGEQYF. CDR3 in DNA: TGTGCCAGCAGTGAAGGGCGGAGGGCCAAAGGAGAGCAGTACTTC.

This clonotype was observed a handful of times. This chain connects TRBV5-5 to TRBJ2-5; tentatively, D is TRBD1 or TRBD2 (5 bases each). Trimming removed 4 bases from V and 9 bases from J, with 25 bases in between. This CDR3 comprises 16 residues. Germline loops: CDR1 SGHKS, CDR2 YYEKEE (reference sequence). CDR3 sequence: CASSGVGRRTLGAQYF. Written as DNA, the CDR3 is TGTGCCAGCAGCGGGGTGGGACGTCGAACCCTGGGGGCCCAGTACTTC.

This chain joins TRBV7-2 and TRBJ1-4; TRBD1 agrees at 7 bases. V lost 0 bases and J lost 1; bases outside the gene matches: 2. Germline V gene lookup returns CDR1 SGHTA and CDR2 FQGNSA. This CDR3 region has 16 residues. In DNA form, the CDR3 reads TGTGCCAGCAGCTTAGCGTGGACAGGAACTAATGAAAAACTGTTTTTT. The encoded protein is CASSLAWTGTNEKLFF. Together with reference TRBV7-2 and TRBJ1-4, the CDR3 gives the full variable domain: GAGVSQSPSNKVTEKGKDVELRCDPISGHTALYWYRQSLGQGLEFLIYFQGNSAPDKSGLPSDRFSAERTGGSVSTLTIQRTQQEDSAVYLCASSLAWTGTNEKLFFGSGTQLSVL.

This clonotype was counted a few times. As DNA, the CDR3 is TGCGCCAGCAGCTCTCAGGGGGCTCGGGGGAACACTGAAGCTTTCTTT. It codes for CASSSQGARGNTEAFF. The chain employs TRBV5-1 and TRBJ1-1, with 8 bases identical to TRBD1. CDR1 is SGHRS, CDR2 YFSETQ, per germline. The CDR3 runs 16 residues. The trim removed 3 bases at V and 1 base at J, leaving 8 bases unmatched. Filled out from reference TRBV5-1 and TRBJ1-1, the complete variable domain reads KAGVTQTPRYLIKTRGQQVTLSCSPISGHRSVSWYQQTPGQGLQFLFEYFSETQRNKGNFPGRFSGRQFSNSRSEMNVSTLELGDSALYLCASSSQGARGNTEAFFGQGTRLTVV.

This clonotype was seen a few times. The V and J genes are TRBV5-6 and TRBJ2-7; D tentatively reads TRBD1 or TRBD2 (5 bases each). V was shortened by 6 bases and J by 1 base, with 14 bases between the two germline ends. This CDR3 contains 14 residues. CDR1 is SGHDT and CDR2 is YYEEEE in the germline V gene. This CDR3 reads CASTRDGASYEQYF. In DNA, the CDR3 is TGTGCCAGCACCCGGGACGGCGCTTCCTACGAGCAGTACTTC. Together with reference TRBV5-6 and TRBJ2-7, the CDR3 gives the full variable domain: DAGVTQSPTHLIKTRGQQVTLRCSPKSGHDTVSWYQQALGQGPQFIFQYYEEEERQRGNFPDRFSGHQFPNYSSELNVNALLLGDSALYLCASTRDGASYEQYFGPGTRLTVT.

This sequence joins TRBV11-1 and TRBJ1-4, with D unresolved. Germline V gene lookup returns CDR1 SGHAT and CDR2 FQDESV (reference sequence). V was shortened by 5 bases and J by 0 bases, with 19 bases between the two germline ends. CDR3 length equals 18 residues. CDR3 DNA: TGTGCCAGCAGCGACCCCGGTTGGAGGGCTGCAACTAATGAAAAACTGTTTTTT. Its protein product is CASSDPGWRAATNEKLFF.

This clonotype has ten or more counts. This rearrangement joins TRBV10-3 to TRBJ2-4; D is unclear. The germline gives CDR1 ENHRY, CDR2 SYGVKD. V gave up 4 bases and J gave up 0 bases, with 10 bases separating them. CDR3 size: 15 residues. CDR3 nucleotides: TGTGCCATCAGTGGAAACGTCGGAGCCAAAAACATTCAGTACTTC. Its translation is CAISGNVGAKNIQYF.

CDR3 loop: CSVEDRGRMGYTF. DNA of the CDR3: TGCAGCGTTGAAGATCGAGGGCGGATGGGCTACACCTTC. This chain connects TRBV29-1 to TRBJ1-2; D uncertain. Trimming removed 0 bases from V and 8 bases from J, with 13 bases in between. The length of the CDR3 is 13 residues. CDR1 is SQVTM and CDR2 is ANQGSEA in the germline V gene. Combining the CDR3 with reference TRBV29-1 and TRBJ1-2 gives the whole variable domain SAVISQKPSRDICQRGTSLTIQCQVDSQVTMMFWYRQQPGQSLTLIATANQGSEATYESGFVIDKFPISRPNLTFSTLTVSNMSPEDSSIYLCSVEDRGRMGYTFGSGTRLTVV.

A word on this clonotype: This may be a read error, as it is one base from a much larger clone. J is TRBJ1-3 and V is TRBV20-1; tentatively, D is TRBD1 (5 bases). The CDR3 sequence is 13 residues long. The germline V gene has CDR1 DFQATT and CDR2 SNEGSKA (reference sequence). The CDR3 nucleotides are TGCAGTTCGGGGCGCGGCTCTGGAACCACCATATATTTT. Encoded protein: CSSGRGSGTTIYF.

V is TRBV20-1 and J is TRBJ2-5, with 9 bases aligning to TRBD1. This CDR3 has 13 residues. The V gene's germline CDR1 is DFQATT and CDR2 SNEGSKA (reference sequence). Losses at the gene ends were 2 bases for V and 6 bases for J; bases not matched to a gene: 4. CDR3 loop: CSARRQGVKTQYF. The CDR3 DNA follows: TGCAGTGCTAGAAGACAGGGGGTAAAGACCCAGTACTTC.

This clonotype has more than one count but fewer than ten. The rearrangement uses TRBV4-2 and TRBJ2-7; D remains unclear. In germline, CDR1 is LGHNA, CDR2 YNFKEQ. The CDR3 is made up of 13 amino acids. V was trimmed by 0 bases and J by 5 bases, leaving 8 bases between them. The CDR3 DNA follows: TGTGCCAGCAGCCAAGATGGTGGAGACGAGCAGTACTTC. Translated, it gives CASSQDGGDEQYF.

Written as DNA, the CDR3 is TGCAGTGCTAGACGGGTCGGACAGATCTCTGGAAACACCATATATTTT. Translated, it gives CSARRVGQISGNTIYF. J is TRBJ1-3 and V is TRBV20-1; a possible D gene is TRBD1 (6 bases). The V end was cut by 2 bases, the J end by 0 bases, with 14 bases between. Germline CDR1 DFQATT, CDR2 SNEGSKA (reference sequence). The CDR3 runs to 16 residues.

J is TRBJ2-1 and V is TRBV24-1, with unresolved D. V lost 7 bases and J lost 3, with 9 bases in between. The CDR3 consists of 13 residues. Germline V gene sequence: CDR1 KGHDR, CDR2 SFDVKD. CDR3 sequence (DNA): TGTGCCACCAGACACAGAATCTACAATGAGCAGTTCTTC. It codes for CATRHRIYNEQFF.